This record looks at one TCR beta chain sequence and its context. Its antigen is still unknown. Qualities for individual bases were not recorded, and no much larger clone is one base off. Reading the germline V gene gives CDR1 SGHRS and CDR2 YFSETQ. V is shortened by 4 bases, J by 3 bases, and the region joining them spans 7 bases. From cysteine to phenylalanine, the CDR3 is 12 amino acids long. Only the CDR3 part of the read is kept: 36 bases, read in frame from the first base. These data originate in a study of identifying expanded T cells in peripheral blood (dated by TCRdb to the late 2010s). General notes on the study: Four technical replicates, made by sequencing separate aliquots from the same pool of genomic DNA, were compared pairwise.

The immunoSEQ Assay, which uses bias-controlled multiplex PCR amplification of genomic DNA, was used to profile TCRbeta CDR3 regions. Concerning the study's data processing: To quantify the absolute abundance of each unique TCRbeta CDR3 region, the sequences were collapsed and filtered. Differential abundance was assessed using a binomial (Fisher-equivalent) model and a beta-binomial model in which time-dependent variance fitted from healthy donors was added. Clones with fewer than 5 combined templates were removed, and differential abundance was called for clones with a Benjamini-Hochberg FDR below 0.01. Beta-binomial variance was modeled as a function of total template count across the two samples using the form v = (b*log(k)+a)^2. TCRdb took over this immuneACCESS table, retaining in-frame rearrangements with V and J assigned. Such tables are incomplete; in checked studies, under half of the missing clones stem from an unresolved V gene, and the remainder is unexplained. V, J and clone size reflect that table, while D and trimming were determined from the DNA. This sample has around 80,000 clones in its table, and roughly 90% of those were observed once. More than 3% of the sample belongs to the ten largest clones.

During the collection period, no immune events, such as infections, were documented for the healthy donors. To calibrate time-dependent variance in a beta-binomial model of T-cell clone differential abundance, blood repertoires from healthy donors were used as a training cohort. There were roughly 10 healthy donors in the training cohort, of whom 3 were female and 7 were male. The donors were between roughly 25 and 64 years old, with an average age of roughly 40 years. Whole blood from each healthy donor was obtained from a commercial supplier and was collected at three time points approximately 13 days apart. For immunosequencing, genomic DNA was extracted from whole blood that had not been sorted. Results the study describes overall, beyond this receptor: It was expected by the authors that biological variance in healthy repertoires might increase further over much longer intervals, such as months to years. Across all healthy donors, variance in clone template counts between roughly 2-week samples was found to increase significantly with total template count. Across all healthy-donor time intervals, the beta-binomial model significantly cut both the number of clones called differentially abundant and the false-positive rate. Between technical replicates the binomial model flagged about 1.2 differentially abundant clones, whereas over about 2 weeks the binomial model flagged about 15 and over approximately four weeks roughly 20.

The sequence is built from TRBV5-1 and TRBJ2-5, with TRBD1 as a weak D call on 5 bases. The sequenced sample consisted of blood. This TCR was sampled from a person aged 18 to 75 in good health. The CDR3 protein is CASSDRKETQYF. The nucleotide sequence is given as TGCGCCAGCAGCGACAGAAAAGAGACCCAGTACTTC.